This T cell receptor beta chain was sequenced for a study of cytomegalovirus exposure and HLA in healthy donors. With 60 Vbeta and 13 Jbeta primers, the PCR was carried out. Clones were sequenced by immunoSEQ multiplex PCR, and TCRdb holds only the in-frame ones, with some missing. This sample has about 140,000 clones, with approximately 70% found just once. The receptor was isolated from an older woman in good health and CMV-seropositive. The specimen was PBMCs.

The CDR3 DNA sequence: TGTGCCAGTGACGGGAGCATGAACACTGAAGCTTTCTTT. This codes for CASDGSMNTEAFF. The rearrangement links TRBV19 to TRBJ1-1; unclear D gene. The CDR3 covers 13 residues. From germline, CDR1 is LNHDA and CDR2 SQIVND (reference sequence). V gave up 8 bases and J gave up 0 bases, with 10 bases separating them.